This is a list of T cell receptor beta chains from one sample in a study of blood T cell repertoires in COVID-19. Repertoires were generated with immunoSEQ multiplex PCR, while TCRdb's copy carries only in-frame clones and drops some. In the table there are 250,000 to 300,000 clones, around 81% of which are singletons. Material: peripheral blood. Receptors were obtained from a woman aged 55-70 years with active or convalescent COVID-19. Each CDR3 is given without its conserved first and last residue. Each record gives: V gene, CDR3 length, J gene, CDR3 protein.

v_call: TRBV18
cdr3_length: 10
j_call: TRBJ1-6
cdr3_aa: ASSEESSPLH

v_call: TRBV11-2
cdr3_length: 11
j_call: TRBJ2-1
cdr3_aa: ASSVEQGYEQF

v_call: TRBV24-1
cdr3_length: 10
j_call: TRBJ2-1
cdr3_aa: ATSEQPGKQF

v_call: TRBV20-1
cdr3_length: 9
j_call: TRBJ2-7
cdr3_aa: SVLTAYEQY

v_call: TRBV9
cdr3_length: 11
j_call: TRBJ2-3
cdr3_aa: ASSVNSVDTQY

v_call: TRBV28
cdr3_length: 16
j_call: TRBJ2-4
cdr3_aa: AASSSLHWGGDKNIQY

v_call: TRBV19
cdr3_length: 12
j_call: TRBJ1-1
cdr3_aa: ASSFGGWNTEAF

v_call: TRBV6-1
cdr3_length: 14
j_call: TRBJ1-4
cdr3_aa: ASSERQGWNNEKLF

v_call: TRBV6-1
cdr3_length: 12
j_call: TRBJ1-4
cdr3_aa: ASSELGRGEKLF

v_call: TRBV9
cdr3_length: 13
j_call: TRBJ1-1
cdr3_aa: ASSPNPDRDTEAF

v_call: TRBV1
cdr3_length: 14
j_call: TRBJ2-6
cdr3_aa: TSSQAGGSGANVLT

v_call: TRBV7-2
cdr3_length: 14
j_call: TRBJ2-3
cdr3_aa: ASSSQLAGGTDTQY

v_call: TRBV10-3
cdr3_length: 11
j_call: TRBJ1-2
cdr3_aa: AISDGSNYGYT

v_call: TRBV6-1
cdr3_length: 14
j_call: TRBJ2-7
cdr3_aa: ASSEATGGQGDEQY

v_call: TRBV28
cdr3_length: 11
j_call: TRBJ1-2
cdr3_aa: ASSGEVSYGYT

v_call: TRBV9
cdr3_length: 14
j_call: TRBJ1-1
cdr3_aa: ASSARQQGPNTEAF

v_call: TRBV24-1
cdr3_length: 11
j_call: TRBJ2-1
cdr3_aa: ATSDRPGERQF

v_call: TRBV10-1
cdr3_length: 13
j_call: TRBJ1-5
cdr3_aa: ASRIRTDSNQPQH

v_call: TRBV11-1
cdr3_length: 12
j_call: TRBJ1-1
cdr3_aa: ASTERGPNTEAF

v_call: TRBV7-9
cdr3_length: 14
j_call: TRBJ2-1
cdr3_aa: ASSPSGARSYNEQF

v_call: TRBV5-6
cdr3_length: 11
j_call: TRBJ1-3
cdr3_aa: ASSPWHGNTIY

v_call: TRBV6-2/TRBV6-3
cdr3_length: 11
j_call: TRBJ1-1
cdr3_aa: ASSSLEWTEAF

v_call: TRBV9
cdr3_length: 14
j_call: TRBJ2-6
cdr3_aa: ASSATGSSGANVLT

v_call: TRBV10-2
cdr3_length: 22
j_call: TRBJ2-3
cdr3_aa: ASSEHGNGASGGNILTSTDTQY

v_call: TRBV28
cdr3_length: 13
j_call: TRBJ2-7
cdr3_aa: ASRQGTGGTYEQY

v_call: TRBV7-2
cdr3_length: 15
j_call: TRBJ1-1
cdr3_aa: ASSLLRGQGGNTEAF

v_call: TRBV7-2
cdr3_length: 13
j_call: TRBJ1-2
cdr3_aa: ASSSRTGLAYGYT

v_call: TRBV19
cdr3_length: 13
j_call: TRBJ2-1
cdr3_aa: ASRERGGVYNEQF

v_call: TRBV9
cdr3_length: 12
j_call: TRBJ2-7
cdr3_aa: ASSPRGAEYEQY

v_call: TRBV9
cdr3_length: 13
j_call: TRBJ1-5
cdr3_aa: ASSVTGAVNQPQH

v_call: TRBV29-1
cdr3_length: 12
j_call: TRBJ2-5
cdr3_aa: SVEPVAGGETQY

v_call: TRBV4-1
cdr3_length: 13
j_call: TRBJ2-2
cdr3_aa: ASSQTHRGVGELF